Detailed here is one TCR beta chain. Normal lung sampling was at least 3 cm from the tumour, as distant as possible. This specimen belongs to a study of immune cell composition in non-small cell lung cancer. The data were produced by immunoSEQ multiplex PCR, yet TCRdb's version contains in-frame clones alone and is incomplete. The table lists thousands of clones, around 80% of them singletons. The V gene lost 1 base and the J gene lost 6 bases, with 21 bases spanning the gap. The germline V gene encodes CDR1 SGHVS and CDR2 FQNEAQ. CDR3 length: 17 residues. V usage is TRBV7-8 and J usage is TRBJ1-2; D is perhaps TRBD1 (6 bases). Sequenced input: non-adjacent lung tissue. This sequence originates from a human donor with non-small cell lung cancer. The CDR3 is CASSLVLRRAGADGYTF. In DNA, the CDR3 is TGTGCCAGCAGCTTAGTTCTACGGAGGGCAGGGGCGGATGGCTACACCTTC.